Each of the 28 T cell receptor beta chains below was sequenced from the same sample in a study of early T cells in non-severe SARS-CoV-2 infection. TCRdb called the 5' RACE reads again in MiXCR, with one record for every CDR3 protein. Here the sample spans 35,000 to 45,000 distinct CDR3 sequences, roughly 5.4% being singletons. What was sequenced was whole blood. Receptors were obtained from an adult who was a healthcare worker with PCR-confirmed SARS-CoV-2 infection or an uninfected control (not recorded which).

At least ten counts were recorded for this clonotype. DNA of the CDR3: TGTGCCAGCAGCTTAATCCCCAGGCTAGCGGTCAATGAGCAGTTCTTC. It yields the protein CASSLIPRLAVNEQFF. The chain employs TRBV7-3 and TRBJ2-1; 7 nucleotides align to TRBD2. The CDR3 length is 16 residues. Germline V gives CDR1 SGHTA, CDR2 FQGTGA. J lost 6 bases, V lost 1 base, and 9 bases had no gene match.

This clonotype appeared a few times. This rearrangement joins TRBV5-8 to TRBJ2-3; 8 bases are a match to TRBD1. Per the germline V gene, CDR1 is SGHTS and CDR2 is YDEGEE. This CDR3 is built from 16 residues. After removal of 3 bases from V and 3 bases from J, the junction contained 9 bases not matched to a gene. The DNA for the CDR3 is TGTGCCAGCAGCTGGCGCGGTCAGGGGGCGACAGATACGCAGTATTTT. Encoded protein: CASSWRGQGATDTQYF.

As to this clonotype: With a much larger clone just one base away, this may be a read error. The V gene is TRBV10-2, the J gene TRBJ1-5; D gene uncertain. Germline lookup yields CDR1 WSHSY and CDR2 SAAADI. The CDR3 runs to 14 residues. The CDR3 sequence: CASTSTDLNQPKHF. CDR3 DNA sequence: TGCGCCAGCACTTCTACGGACCTCAATCAGCCCAAGCATTTT.

This clonotype was observed many times. The chain employs TRBV4-2 and TRBJ1-2; D possibly corresponds to TRBD1 (6 bases). Germline V CDR1 and CDR2: LGHNA, YNFKEQ. Trimming took 1 base from V and 4 from J, leaving 10 bases between them. The CDR3 contains 14 residues. The CDR3: CASSQGGQFYGYTF. The CDR3 DNA reads as TGTGCCAGCAGCCAAGGGGGGCAGTTCTATGGCTACACCTTC.

There are many counts of this clonotype. This chain joins TRBV6-6 and TRBJ2-7; perhaps TRBD2 as D (6 bases). Germline V gives CDR1 MNHNY, CDR2 SVGAGI (reference sequence). V lost 0 bases and J 7 bases, leaving 19 bases between the germline ends. This CDR3 comprises 16 residues. CDR3 amino acids: CASSYSRLGLRGEQYF. DNA for the CDR3: TGTGCCAGCAGTTACTCGAGACTCGGGCTGCGGGGAGAGCAGTACTTC.

This clonotype came up many times. The chain carries TRBV11-2 and TRBJ2-7, with a weak D call TRBD1 (5 bases). The CDR3 is 14 residues long. With 3 bases removed from V and 4 bases from J, the gap between germline ends came to 13 bases. Germline values: CDR1 SGHAT, CDR2 FQNNGV. CDR3 amino acids: CASSLSGLSYEQYF. The CDR3 DNA reads as TGTGCCAGCAGCTTGTCAGGGCTTTCGTACGAGCAGTACTTC.

This chain joins TRBV20-1 and TRBJ2-1; D perhaps matches TRBD1 (6 bases). Germline V gene sequence: CDR1 DFQATT, CDR2 SNEGSKA (reference sequence). This CDR3 spans 15 amino acids. V was cut by 4 bases and J by 0 bases, with 13 bases left in between. CDR3 sequence: CSATHRAHSYNEQFF. For the CDR3, the DNA is TGCAGTGCTACACACAGGGCCCACTCCTACAATGAGCAGTTCTTC.

This clonotype was picked up many times. This CDR3 reads CSASASGNEQFF. The CDR3 bases are TGCAGTGCTAGCGCTAGCGGCAATGAGCAGTTCTTC. The J gene is TRBJ2-1, the V gene TRBV20-1, with TRBD2 matching over 7 bases. There are 12 residues in the CDR3. Germline V CDR1 and CDR2: DFQATT, SNEGSKA (reference sequence). After removal of 3 bases from V and 6 bases from J, the junction contained 2 bases not matched to a gene.

This clonotype was picked up many times. The V and J genes are TRBV11-2 and TRBJ2-1; no clear D gene. Trimming pared 5 bases from V and 6 bases from J, leaving 8 bases between. The CDR3 loop spans 12 amino acids. Germline CDR1 and CDR2: SGHAT and FQNNGV. CDR3 in amino acids: CASSLLVNEQFF. The DNA of the CDR3 is TGTGCCAGCAGCCTTTTAGTCAATGAGCAGTTCTTC.

This clonotype was counted ten times or more. The rearrangement joins TRBV18 to TRBJ2-3, with D perhaps matching TRBD2 (5 bases). With 2 bases removed from V and 5 bases from J, the gap between germline ends came to 17 bases. The CDR3 length is 16 residues. The V gene's germline CDR1 is KGHSH and CDR2 LQKENI. The CDR3 nucleotides are TGTGCCAGCTCACCAGGGCTCGGAGAACGGGGAGATACGCAGTATTTT. Its protein is CASSPGLGERGDTQYF. The full variable domain, rest sourced from reference TRBV18 and TRBJ2-3, is NAGVMQNPRHLVRRRGQEARLRCSPMKGHSHVYWYRQLPEEGLKFMVYLQKENIIDESGMPKERFSAEFPKEGPSILRIQQVVRGDSAAYFCASSPGLGERGDTQYFGPGTRLTVL.

The table lists this clonotype with many counts. This chain connects TRBV4-1 to TRBJ2-1, with 9 positions matching TRBD1. The germline gives CDR1 MGHRA, CDR2 YSYEKL. J was trimmed by 0 bases and V by 3 bases; bases with no gene match: 9. The CDR3 runs 18 residues. The CDR3 sequence is CASSHPRTGVHSYNEQFF. DNA for the CDR3: TGCGCCAGCAGCCATCCCCGGACAGGGGTGCACTCCTACAATGAGCAGTTCTTC.

This clonotype was detected ten times or more. The chain carries TRBV4-3 and TRBJ1-1; D remains ambiguous. Germline CDR1 is LGHNA and CDR2 is YSLEER. V gave up 0 bases and J gave up 6 bases, with 14 bases separating them. This CDR3 region has 15 residues. CDR3 bases: TGCGCCAGCAGCCAAGAGCCCCTTTTTCAGGCTGAAGCTTTCTTT. This translates into CASSQEPLFQAEAFF.

This clonotype showed up just a few times. The V and J genes are TRBV7-9 and TRBJ2-5; no clear D. Germline V gives CDR1 SEHNR, CDR2 FQNEAQ (reference sequence). Deletions cut 3 bases from V and 4 bases from J, with 6 bases between. There are 12 residues in the CDR3. Here the CDR3 reads CASSFGPETQYF. The DNA of the CDR3 is TGTGCCAGCAGCTTTGGCCCAGAGACCCAGTACTTC.

At least ten counts were recorded for this clonotype. The rearrangement links TRBV5-4 to TRBJ2-2, with D uncertain. V lost 2 bases to trimming and J lost 0 bases, with 8 bases between them. Germline V gene sequence: CDR1 SGHNT, CDR2 YYREEE (reference sequence). The CDR3 is 15 residues long. The DNA for the CDR3 is TGTGCCAGCAGCTTAGGCCCGACGAACACCGGGGAGCTGTTTTTT. This translates into CASSLGPTNTGELFF. The full variable domain, with the rest looked up from reference TRBV5-4 and TRBJ2-2, is ETGVTQSPTHLIKTRGQQVTLRCSSQSGHNTVSWYQQALGQGPQFIFQYYREEENGRGNFPPRFSGLQFPNYSSELNVNALELDDSALYLCASSLGPTNTGELFFGEGSRLTVL.

This clonotype showed up many times. The chain uses TRBV5-6 and TRBJ2-7; 7 nucleotides line up with TRBD1. This CDR3 is built from 13 residues. Germline trimming cut 3 bases from V and 3 bases from J; bases unmatched to any gene: 3. Germline-derived CDR1 and CDR2 are SGHDT and YYEEEE. The CDR3 sequence: CASSSGQVYEQYF. The CDR3, as DNA: TGTGCCAGCAGCTCAGGACAGGTCTACGAGCAGTACTTC.

Ten or more counts support this clonotype. Compared with germline, one end of the junction differs, possibly owing to a read error. V and J are TRBV7-7 and TRBJ2-5; D is uncertain. CDR1 SSHAT and CDR2 FNYEAQ come from the germline V gene (reference sequence). This CDR3 comprises 13 residues. The CDR3 sequence: CASSFGMQETQYF. CDR3 in DNA: TGTGCTAGCAGCTTTGGGATGCAAGAGACCCAGTACTTC.

This clonotype showed up many times. The chain uses TRBV12-3 or TRBV12-4 and TRBJ1-5; TRBD1 aligns across 7 bases. V lost 6 bases to trimming and J lost 7 bases; unmatched junction nucleotides: 12. The CDR3 contains 15 residues. CDR3 amino acids: CASSFGQGGRQPQHF. The CDR3, as DNA: TGTGCCAGCAGCTTTGGGCAGGGGGGAAGACAGCCCCAGCATTTT.

This clonotype occurred a few times. This chain connects TRBV3-1 to TRBJ2-2; possibly TRBD1 for D (6 bases). CDR3 length equals 12 residues. Per germline, CDR1 LGHDT and CDR2 YNNKEL (reference sequence). Trimming took 4 bases from V and 9 from J, leaving 9 bases between them. The CDR3 sequence: CASSRTGRELFF. The CDR3 DNA sequence: TGTGCCAGCAGCCGAACAGGGAGGGAGCTGTTTTTT.

This clonotype has at least ten counts. The V and J genes are TRBV28 and TRBJ2-7, with 9 positions matching TRBD2. The V gene end was trimmed by 3 bases and the J gene end by 0 bases; junction bases not matched to a gene: 3. Germline V gives CDR1 MDHEN, CDR2 SYDVKM. The CDR3 has 15 amino acids. CDR3 nucleotides: TGTGCCAGCAGTTTTCTAGCGGGACTCTCCTACGAGCAGTACTTC. Translation gives CASSFLAGLSYEQYF. Full variable domain (missing parts from reference TRBV28 and TRBJ2-7): DVKVTQSSRYLVKRTGEKVFLECVQDMDHENMFWYRQDPGLGLRLIYFSYDVKMKEKGDIPEGYSVSREKKERFSLILESASTNQTSMYLCASSFLAGLSYEQYFGPGTRLTVT.

The chain joins TRBV6-1 to TRBJ2-7, with a tentative D call TRBD1 (6 bases). Germline lookup yields CDR1 MNHNS and CDR2 SASEGT. There are 15 residues in the CDR3. V shed 0 bases and J shed 2 bases, with 11 bases lying between them. This CDR3 reads CASSEARGTPYEQYF. The CDR3 DNA reads as TGTGCCAGCAGTGAAGCTAGGGGGACCCCCTACGAGCAGTACTTC.

Only a few counts were recorded for this clonotype. The rearrangement uses TRBV2 and TRBJ2-7; TRBD1 aligns across 10 bases. The CDR3 contains 16 residues. Germline V gene sequence: CDR1 SNHLY, CDR2 FYNNEI. V lost 3 bases to trimming and J lost 6 bases; unmatched junction nucleotides: 11. CDR3 in DNA: TGTGCCAGCAGTGATAGGGGAGGACAGGGGGTAAGCGAGCAGTACTTC. Encoded protein: CASSDRGGQGVSEQYF.

This clonotype was counted ten times or more. V is TRBV7-2 and J is TRBJ2-3; D is possibly TRBD2 (7 bases). The CDR3 spans 15 residues. Per the germline V gene, CDR1 is SGHTA and CDR2 is FQGNSA. The V and J ends lost 0 bases and 5 bases respectively, with 12 bases between them. CDR3: CASSLAGGGGDTQYF. In DNA form, the CDR3 reads TGTGCCAGCAGCTTAGCCGGGGGCGGGGGAGATACGCAGTATTTT.

The sample holds many counts of this clonotype. The V and J genes are TRBV7-6 and TRBJ2-7; 12 bases line up with TRBD1. The germline CDR1 and CDR2 sequences are SGHVS and FNYEAQ. The CDR3 length is 14 residues. V shed 5 bases, J shed 7 bases, and the junction held 6 bases outside the gene matches. Here the CDR3 DNA reads TGTGCCAGCAGCCGGGGACAGGGGGCTCGGGAGCAGTACTTC. The encoded protein is CASSRGQGAREQYF.

Points on this clonotype: This may be a read error: a much more frequent sequence differs by one nucleotide. The chain couples TRBV7-2 to TRBJ1-1; D unclear. Trimming removed 3 bases from V and 1 base from J, with 6 bases in between. This CDR3 has 13 amino acids. Germline lookup yields CDR1 SGHTA and CDR2 FQGNSA. The CDR3 DNA follows: TGTGCCAGCAGCTTCAGTCGGAACACTGAAGCTTTCTTT. Protein sequence: CASSFSRNTEAFF.

This clonotype was counted ten times or more. The chain employs TRBV4-3 and TRBJ1-5; D call uncertain. The V and J ends lost 1 base and 2 bases respectively, with 9 bases between them. In germline, CDR1 is LGHNA, CDR2 YSLEER. The CDR3 has 15 residues. Here the CDR3 reads CASSQGTRGNQPQHF. DNA of the CDR3: TGCGCCAGCAGCCAAGGGACGAGGGGCAATCAGCCCCAGCATTTT.

There are a few counts of this clonotype. CDR3 sequence: CASSLPQKETQYF. As DNA, the CDR3 is TGTGCCAGCAGTTTACCCCAGAAAGAGACCCAGTACTTC. The chain is built from TRBV28 and TRBJ2-5; no firm D call. Germline loops: CDR1 MDHEN, CDR2 SYDVKM. Trimming pared 2 bases from V and 3 bases from J, leaving 7 bases between. CDR3 length: 13 residues.

The rearrangement uses TRBV18 and TRBJ2-7; 9 positions match TRBD1. CDR3 size: 15 residues. V lost 0 bases, J lost 3 bases, and 3 bases stayed unmatched. Germline V CDR1 and CDR2: KGHSH, LQKENI. This CDR3 is CASSPPGTGYYEQYF. DNA of the CDR3: TGTGCCAGCTCACCACCGGGGACAGGGTACTACGAGCAGTACTTC.

This clonotype was seen many times. V usage is TRBV9 and J usage is TRBJ2-7, with TRBD2 matching 9 bases. Germline CDR1 SGDLS, CDR2 YYNGEE. The CDR3 covers 15 residues. After removal of 0 bases from V and 4 bases from J, the junction contained 5 bases not matched to a gene. CDR3 sequence reads: CASSVGLAVTYEQYF. DNA for the CDR3: TGTGCCAGCAGCGTAGGACTAGCGGTAACATACGAGCAGTACTTC.